The 8 T cell receptor beta chains listed next were all sequenced from one sample in a study of blood T cell repertoires in COVID-19. Assay used: immunoSEQ multiplex PCR; TCRdb lists only in-frame clones, some missing. The sample lists fewer than 350,000 clones, roughly nine tenths occurring once. The sequenced material came from peripheral blood. The receptor set was obtained from a woman aged 25 to 45 with COVID-19, enrolled during active disease.

This rearrangement joins TRBV19 to TRBJ1-1, with 8 bases fitting TRBD1. The trim removed 3 bases at V and 5 bases at J, leaving 8 bases unmatched. This CDR3 comprises 15 residues. Germline assignment: CDR1 LNHDA and CDR2 SQIVND (reference sequence). CDR3 bases: TGTGCCAGTAGTATTCAGGGGGCGCGGGAAACTGAAGCTTTCTTT. Protein sequence: CASSIQGARETEAFF. Full variable domain (remainder filled in from reference TRBV19 and TRBJ1-1): DGGITQSPKYLFRKEGQNVTLSCEQNLNHDAMYWYRQDPGQGLRLIYYSQIVNDFQKGDIAEGYSVSREKKESFPLTVTSAQKNPTAFYLCASSIQGARETEAFFGQGTRLTVV.

This sequence joins TRBV7-9 and TRBJ1-2; D gene unclear. Looked up from germline, CDR1 is SEHNR and CDR2 is FQNEAQ (reference sequence). This CDR3 comprises 14 residues. Trimming removed 5 bases from V and 4 bases from J, with 14 bases in between. Here the CDR3 reads CASSQMGDFYGYTF. The CDR3 nucleotides read TGTGCCAGCAGCCAGATGGGAGACTTCTATGGCTACACCTTC.

The chain combines TRBV29-1 with TRBJ1-1; D is unresolved. V lost 7 bases and J lost 6, with 15 bases in between. The CDR3 totals 12 residues. CDR1 is SQVTM, CDR2 ANQGSEA, per germline. For the CDR3, the DNA is TGCAGCGGCCTGGACTTAAGGGCTGAAGCTTTCTTT. It codes for CSGLDLRAEAFF.

The chain links TRBV10-2 to TRBJ2-5, with TRBD2 matching over 9 bases. V was clipped by 6 bases and J by 5 bases; unmatched bases: 10. The germline CDR1 and CDR2 sequences are WSHSY and SAAADI. The CDR3 is 15 amino acids. The CDR3 nucleotides are TGCGCCAGCAGGGGGGGGACTAGCAACTCGGAGACCCAGTACTTC. This translates into CASRGGTSNSETQYF.

The chain couples TRBV18 to TRBJ2-3; tentatively, D is TRBD1 (6 bases). The CDR3 runs to 15 residues. Looked up from germline, CDR1 is KGHSH and CDR2 is LQKENI. Trimming left V 6 bases short and J 2 bases short, with 15 bases between. In DNA, the CDR3 is TGTGCCAGCTCGCGACGGGACACCTTCACAGATACGCAGTATTTT. Its protein product is CASSRRDTFTDTQYF.

Remarks on this clone: This sample includes further DNA sequences coding for the same CDR3. The genes are TRBV10-1 and TRBJ2-4; TRBD2 might be the D (5 bases). Trimming removed 5 bases from V and 2 bases from J, with 7 bases in between. The CDR3 is 13 residues long. Germline V lookup: CDR1 WNHNN, CDR2 SYGVQD (reference sequence). The CDR3 is CASSPGSKNIQYF. In DNA, the CDR3 is TGCGCCAGCAGTCCGGGGTCCAAAAACATTCAGTACTTC.

The J gene is TRBJ1-6, the V gene TRBV5-5; 8 positions agree with TRBD1. This CDR3 region has 15 residues. The V segment lost 4 bases and the J segment 7 bases; nucleotides outside the gene matches: 7. CDR1 is SGHKS and CDR2 is YYEKEE in the germline V gene (reference sequence). The CDR3 DNA reads TGTGCCAGCAGCCTGGCGGCAGGGGGCAATTCACCCCTCCACTTT. It codes for CASSLAAGGNSPLHF.

This sequence joins TRBV6-5 and TRBJ2-4; 9 bases are a match to TRBD1. V shed 5 bases, J shed 5 bases, and the junction held 7 bases outside the gene matches. The germline gives CDR1 MNHEY, CDR2 SVGAGI. This CDR3 has 15 amino acids. The DNA of the CDR3 is TGTGCCAGCAGTAGCCGGACAGGGGTTGAAAACATTCAGTACTTC. This translates into CASSSRTGVENIQYF.